The 24 T cell receptor beta chains listed next were all sequenced from one sample in a study of shared clonotypes between healthy human individuals. Measured with immunoSEQ multiplex PCR; TCRdb has only the in-frame clones, and not every one. The sample carries roughly 2.2 million clones, about nine tenths recorded once. The sample taken for sequencing was naive CD4+ T cells from PBMCs. Indicated subset: CD45RA+ positively selected. These receptors all come from a man younger than 35 in good health. Some clones in this sample may be carry-over from other donors' samples.

The chain carries TRBV7-2 and TRBJ2-7; 10 bases line up with TRBD2. Germline CDR1 is SGHTA and CDR2 is FQGNSA. Trimming cost V 3 bases and J 4 bases; bases outside gene matches: 6. The CDR3 length is 15 residues. CDR3 DNA sequence: TGTGCCAGCAGCTTCCTGCTAGCGGGAGTATACGAGCAGTACTTC. It yields the protein CASSFLLAGVYEQYF.

The rearrangement links TRBV11-1 to TRBJ2-4, with 9 bases matching TRBD2. Trimming cost V 4 bases and J 9 bases; bases outside gene matches: 10. The length of the CDR3 is 15 residues. Germline lookup yields CDR1 SGHAT and CDR2 FQDESV (reference sequence). The CDR3 DNA is TGTGCCAGCAGCTCGACTAGCGGCTCGAAGGGCATTCAGTACTTC. Amino acid sequence: CASSSTSGSKGIQYF. The full variable domain, in which reference TRBV11-1 and TRBJ2-4 provide the parts outside the CDR3, is EAEVAQSPRYKITEKSQAVAFWCDPISGHATLYWYRQILGQGPELLVQFQDESVVDDSQLPKDRFSAERLKGVDSTLKIQPAELGDSAMYLCASSSTSGSKGIQYFGAGTRLSVL.

CDR3 coding DNA: TGTGCCAGCAGCTTAGGGTCTATTTCCTACAATGAGCAGTTCTTC. Translation: CASSLGSISYNEQFF. The V and J genes are TRBV7-8 and TRBJ2-1; the D is unclear. The CDR3 runs to 15 residues. Germline V CDR1 and CDR2: SGHVS, FQNEAQ. The germline V and J ends were trimmed by 1 base and 1 base, with 8 bases remaining between them. The full variable domain, rest sourced from reference TRBV7-8 and TRBJ2-1, is GAGVSQSPRYKVAKRGQDVALRCDPISGHVSLFWYQQALGQGPEFLTYFQNEAQLDKSGLPSDRFFAERPEGSVSTLKIQRTQQEDSAVYLCASSLGSISYNEQFFGPGTRLTVL.

The chain carries TRBV9 and TRBJ2-2; D is ambiguous. The V end lost 5 bases, the J end lost 1 base, and 6 bases lay between the germline ends. The CDR3 runs 13 residues. From germline, CDR1 is SGDLS and CDR2 YYNGEE. CDR3 in DNA: TGTGCCAGCAGACACCTGAACACCGGGGAGCTGTTTTTT. Residues: CASRHLNTGELFF.

Here the CDR3 reads CASSFLGGRYEQFF. CDR3 bases: TGTGCCAGCAGTTTTTTAGGAGGACGATATGAGCAGTTCTTC. The V call is TRBV28, the J call TRBJ2-1; maybe TRBD2 (5 bases). Germline lookup yields CDR1 MDHEN and CDR2 SYDVKM. The CDR3 covers 14 residues. The V gene lost 3 bases and the J gene lost 8 bases, with 14 bases spanning the gap.

The rearrangement links TRBV19 to TRBJ1-5, with D possibly being TRBD1 (6 bases). The CDR3 has 18 amino acids. The ends were cut back, 8 bases at V and 0 bases at J, with 23 bases in the middle. The germline V gene has CDR1 LNHDA and CDR2 SQIVND (reference sequence). This CDR3 is CASGDRTVIPYSNQPQHF. The CDR3 region has the DNA TGTGCCAGTGGGGACCGGACAGTTATACCTTATAGCAATCAGCCCCAGCATTTT.

The rearrangement uses TRBV25-1 and TRBJ2-2, with 7 bases that match TRBD1. The CDR3 extends over 15 amino acids. After removal of 6 bases from V and 7 bases from J, the junction contained 11 bases not matched to a gene. Germline V gene sequence: CDR1 MGHDK, CDR2 SYGVNS. The CDR3 DNA sequence: TGTGCCAGCAGGGGAGACAGGGCGAGGATCGGGGAGCTGTTTTTT. Translating it yields CASRGDRARIGELFF.

This chain uses TRBV7-9 with TRBJ2-5, with 7 bases identical to TRBD2. The DNA end is a closer match to TRBJ2-7, so the J assignment may be wrong. Germline V gene sequence: CDR1 SEHNR, CDR2 FQNEAQ (reference sequence). The CDR3 loop spans 17 amino acids. The CDR3 DNA reads as TGTGCCAGCAGCTTAAGTACGGGTTTCGGGAGGTTTTACGAGCAGTACTTC. This encodes CASSLSTGFGRFYEQYF.

Notes on this clone: Other DNA sequences in the sample encode the same CDR3. The gene calls are TRBV5-1 and TRBJ2-6; no firm D call. Per germline, CDR1 SGHRS and CDR2 YFSETQ. V lost 0 bases and J lost 4, with 8 bases in between. This CDR3 spans 15 amino acids. The CDR3 DNA reads as TGCGCCAGCAGCTTGGGGGTATCGGGGGCCAACGTCCTGACTTTC. The encoded protein is CASSLGVSGANVLTF.

The J gene is TRBJ2-2, the V gene TRBV5-1; D unclear. Trimming shortened V by 2 bases and J by 0 bases, and 5 bases separated the two germline ends. The CDR3 covers 14 residues. Germline loops: CDR1 SGHRS, CDR2 YFSETQ. CDR3 in amino acids: CASSLIANTGELFF. CDR3 DNA: TGCGCCAGCAGCTTAATCGCGAACACCGGGGAGCTGTTTTTT.

The chain employs TRBV7-9 and TRBJ2-1; a possible D gene is TRBD2 (6 bases). CDR3 length: 16 residues. Germline lookup yields CDR1 SEHNR and CDR2 FQNEAQ (reference sequence). Trimming removed 5 bases from V and 5 bases from J, with 19 bases in between. CDR3 in DNA: TGTGCCAGCAGCGCGGGGCGGGGAAGTTTTAACAATGAGCAGTTCTTC. Translation gives CASSAGRGSFNNEQFF.

This clone has a single count. This chain links TRBV5-1 with TRBJ2-5, with D perhaps matching TRBD2 (7 bases). The germline V gene encodes CDR1 SGHRS and CDR2 YFSETQ. The CDR3 is 14 residues long. V dropped 9 bases and J dropped 5 bases, with 20 bases sitting between them. DNA of the CDR3: TGCGCCATTCCAAGTAGGGGGGGCAAGGAGACCCAGTACTTC. It yields the protein CAIPSRGGKETQYF.

The CDR3 loop reads CASNHREGETQYF. As DNA, the CDR3 is TGTGCCAGCAACCACAGGGAGGGAGAGACCCAGTACTTC. This chain links TRBV5-6 with TRBJ2-5; perhaps TRBD2 as D (7 bases). Deletions cut 6 bases from V and 4 bases from J, with 13 bases between. The CDR3 consists of 13 residues. Germline CDR1 SGHDT, CDR2 YYEEEE.

V is TRBV2 and J is TRBJ2-5, with unresolved D. This CDR3 is built from 14 residues. V lost 4 bases, J lost 2 bases, and 11 bases lay in between. CDR1 SNHLY and CDR2 FYNNEI come from the germline V gene. CDR3 protein: CASSGGRAQETQYF. CDR3 sequence (DNA): TGTGCCAGCAGTGGAGGCAGAGCTCAAGAGACCCAGTACTTC.

The chain couples TRBV2 to TRBJ2-7, with 10 positions matching TRBD2. The CDR3 has 14 amino acids. The germline gives CDR1 SNHLY, CDR2 FYNNEI. V lost 4 bases, J lost 4 bases, and 4 bases stayed unmatched. The CDR3 reads CASSGEAGGYEQYF. CDR3 sequence (DNA): TGTGCCAGCAGTGGAGAAGCGGGAGGGTACGAGCAGTACTTC.

This clone was seen once. The chain recombines TRBV5-8 with TRBJ2-1, with 9 bases aligning to TRBD1. CDR3 size: 15 residues. CDR1 is SGHTS and CDR2 is YDEGEE in the germline V gene. V shed 2 bases, J shed 7 bases, and the junction held 7 bases outside the gene matches. The CDR3 region has the DNA TGTGCCAGCAGCTTTAGAAACAGGGGGCGGAATGAGCAGTTCTTC. This sequence encodes CASSFRNRGRNEQFF.

The chain uses TRBV5-1 and TRBJ1-1, with D unresolved. Looked up from germline, CDR1 is SGHRS and CDR2 is YFSETQ. This CDR3 has 15 amino acids. V gave up 1 base and J gave up 4 bases, with 14 bases separating them. CDR3 in DNA: TGCGCCAGCAGCTTGTTTAGGGTTCGGGGCACTGAAGCTTTCTTT. Its translation is CASSLFRVRGTEAFF.

V gene TRBV6-5 combines with J gene TRBJ2-1; possible D gene TRBD2, 7 bases. The CDR3 is made up of 15 amino acids. Trimming left V 2 bases short and J 7 bases short, with 15 bases between. Germline V gene lookup returns CDR1 MNHEY and CDR2 SVGAGI. This chain's CDR3 is CASSYGGGADNEQFF. Written as DNA, the CDR3 is TGTGCCAGCAGTTACGGGGGGGGCGCAGATAATGAGCAGTTCTTC.

The chain has TRBV7-3 and TRBJ1-2; possibly TRBD1 for D (5 bases). The V gene's germline CDR1 is SGHTA and CDR2 FQGTGA. CDR3 length equals 13 residues. V was trimmed by 3 bases and J by 4 bases, leaving 9 bases between them. CDR3 DNA sequence: TGTGCCAGCAGCTTCGGTGGGGCCTATGGCTACACCTTC. Encoded protein: CASSFGGAYGYTF. Looking up the rest from reference TRBV7-3 and TRBJ1-2 gives the full variable domain: GAGVSQTPSNKVTEKGKYVELRCDPISGHTALYWYRQSLGQGPEFLIYFQGTGAADDSGLPNDRFFAVRPEGSVSTLKIQRTERGDSAVYLCASSFGGAYGYTFGSGTRLTVV.

V usage is TRBV15 and J usage is TRBJ2-1; D is unresolved. V gave up 0 bases and J gave up 0 bases, with 6 bases separating them. There are 15 residues in the CDR3. Germline V gene data show CDR1 as LNHNV and CDR2 as YYDKDF (reference sequence). The CDR3 protein is CATSRDRSSYNEQFF. The CDR3 nucleotides are TGTGCCACCAGCAGAGATCGGAGCTCCTACAATGAGCAGTTCTTC. The full variable domain, rest sourced from reference TRBV15 and TRBJ2-1, is DAMVIQNPRYQVTQFGKPVTLSCSQTLNHNVMYWYQQKSSQAPKLLFHYYDKDFNNEADTPDNFQSRRPNTSFCFLDIRSPGLGDTAMYLCATSRDRSSYNEQFFGPGTRLTVL.

This chain uses TRBV30 with TRBJ2-1; TRBD2 agrees at 12 bases. With V trimmed by 0 bases and J by 2 bases, 8 bases remained unmatched. This CDR3 contains 18 residues. Germline V gene data show CDR1 as GTSNPN and CDR2 as SVGIG (reference sequence). The CDR3 DNA follows: TGTGCCTGGAGTGTGGCTAGCGGGAGGGGTTCTACCTACAATGAGCAGTTCTTC. It is translated as CAWSVASGRGSTYNEQFF.

This clone showed up just once. The chain joins TRBV28 to TRBJ1-6; the D gene is possibly TRBD1 (5 bases). The CDR3 loop spans 16 amino acids. V gave up 5 bases and J gave up 7 bases, with 18 bases separating them. In germline, CDR1 is MDHEN, CDR2 SYDVKM. CDR3 coding DNA: TGTGCCAGCAGTATGTCTACGGGGGTAGTGAATTCACCCCTCCACTTT. Encoded protein: CASSMSTGVVNSPLHF.

J is TRBJ2-7 and V is TRBV28, with a weak D call TRBD2 (5 bases). The CDR3 is made up of 15 amino acids. Germline V lookup: CDR1 MDHEN, CDR2 SYDVKM. V was cut by 5 bases and J by 3 bases, with 17 bases left in between. DNA for the CDR3: TGTGCCAGCAGTAGGGCGGGCGGCCCGATCTACGAGCAGTACTTC. The encoded protein is CASSRAGGPIYEQYF. The entire variable domain, with the rest obtained from reference TRBV28 and TRBJ2-7, is as follows: DVKVTQSSRYLVKRTGEKVFLECVQDMDHENMFWYRQDPGLGLRLIYFSYDVKMKEKGDIPEGYSVSREKKERFSLILESASTNQTSMYLCASSRAGGPIYEQYFGPGTRLTVT.

In DNA form, the CDR3 reads TGTGCCTGGAATCGACAGGGGGGCACTGAAGCTTTCTTT. Protein product: CAWNRQGGTEAFF. V is TRBV30 and J is TRBJ1-1, with 9 bases aligning to TRBD1. The CDR3 contains 13 residues. After removal of 4 bases from V and 4 bases from J, the junction contained 4 bases not matched to a gene. Germline V gene lookup returns CDR1 GTSNPN and CDR2 SVGIG (reference sequence).